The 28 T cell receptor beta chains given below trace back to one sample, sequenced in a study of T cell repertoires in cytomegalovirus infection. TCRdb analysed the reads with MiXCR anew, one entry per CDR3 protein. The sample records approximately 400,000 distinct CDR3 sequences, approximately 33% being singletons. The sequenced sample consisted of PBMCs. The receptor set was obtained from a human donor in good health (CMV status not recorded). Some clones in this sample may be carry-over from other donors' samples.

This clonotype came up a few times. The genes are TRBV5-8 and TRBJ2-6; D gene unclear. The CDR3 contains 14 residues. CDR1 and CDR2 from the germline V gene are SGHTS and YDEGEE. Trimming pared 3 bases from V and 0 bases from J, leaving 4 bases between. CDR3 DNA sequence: TGTGCCAGCAGCTATGACTCTGGGGCCAACGTCCTGACTTTC. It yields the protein CASSYDSGANVLTF.

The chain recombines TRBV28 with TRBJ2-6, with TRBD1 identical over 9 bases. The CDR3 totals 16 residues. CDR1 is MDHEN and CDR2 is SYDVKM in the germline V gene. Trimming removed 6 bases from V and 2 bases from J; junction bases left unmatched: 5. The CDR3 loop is CASRVTGGTGANVLTF. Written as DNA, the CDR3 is TGTGCCAGCAGGGTGACAGGGGGAACTGGGGCCAACGTCCTGACTTTC.

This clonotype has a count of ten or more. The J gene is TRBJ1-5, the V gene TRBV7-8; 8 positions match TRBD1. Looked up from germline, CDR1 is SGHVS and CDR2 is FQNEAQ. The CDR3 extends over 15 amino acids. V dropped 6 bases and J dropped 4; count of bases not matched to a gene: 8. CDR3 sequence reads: CASRENRTGNQPQHF. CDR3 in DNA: TGTGCCAGCAGAGAAAACAGGACAGGGAATCAGCCCCAGCATTTT. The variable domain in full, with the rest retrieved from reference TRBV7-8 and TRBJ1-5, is GAGVSQSPRYKVAKRGQDVALRCDPISGHVSLFWYQQALGQGPEFLTYFQNEAQLDKSGLPSDRFFAERPEGSVSTLKIQRTQQEDSAVYLCASRENRTGNQPQHFGDGTRLSIL.

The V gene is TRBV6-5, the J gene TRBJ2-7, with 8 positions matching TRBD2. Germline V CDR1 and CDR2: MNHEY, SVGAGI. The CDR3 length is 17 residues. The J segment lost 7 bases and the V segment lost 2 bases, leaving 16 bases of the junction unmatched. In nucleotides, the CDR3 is TGTGCCAGCAGTTACACACAACCGGGACTGACGGGAGGGGAGCAGTACTTC. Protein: CASSYTQPGLTGGEQYF.

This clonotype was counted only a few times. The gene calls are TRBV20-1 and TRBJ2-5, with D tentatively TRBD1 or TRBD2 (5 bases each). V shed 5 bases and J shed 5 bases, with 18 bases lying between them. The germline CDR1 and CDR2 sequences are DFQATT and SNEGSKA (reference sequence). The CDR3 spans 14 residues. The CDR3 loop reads CSAGGLSGGETQYF. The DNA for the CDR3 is TGCAGTGCTGGGGGTTTGTCAGGTGGGGAGACCCAGTACTTC.

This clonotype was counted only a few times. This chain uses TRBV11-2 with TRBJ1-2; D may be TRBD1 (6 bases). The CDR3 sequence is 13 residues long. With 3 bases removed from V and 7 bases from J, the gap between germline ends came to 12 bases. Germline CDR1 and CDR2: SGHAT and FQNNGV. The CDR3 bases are TGTGCCAGCAGCTTCCGCAGGGGAGGTGGCTACACCTTC. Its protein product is CASSFRRGGGYTF.

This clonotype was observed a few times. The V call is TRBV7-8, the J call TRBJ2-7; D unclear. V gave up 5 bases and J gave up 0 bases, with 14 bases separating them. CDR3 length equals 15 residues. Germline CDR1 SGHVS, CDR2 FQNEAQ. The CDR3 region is CASSRVTQSSYEQYF. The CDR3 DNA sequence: TGTGCCAGCAGCCGAGTGACACAGAGCTCCTACGAGCAGTACTTC.

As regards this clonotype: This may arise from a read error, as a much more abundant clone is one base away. The CDR3 DNA follows: TGTGCCAGCAGCTTCGGGGGGGGGGGGCAAGAGACCCAGTACTTC. Amino acid sequence: CASSFGGGGQETQYF. The chain employs TRBV7-2 and TRBJ2-5, with 8 nucleotides matching TRBD2. The ends lost 3 bases at V and 2 bases at J; junction bases unmatched: 5. CDR3 length: 15 residues. CDR1 is SGHTA and CDR2 is FQGNSA in the germline V gene.

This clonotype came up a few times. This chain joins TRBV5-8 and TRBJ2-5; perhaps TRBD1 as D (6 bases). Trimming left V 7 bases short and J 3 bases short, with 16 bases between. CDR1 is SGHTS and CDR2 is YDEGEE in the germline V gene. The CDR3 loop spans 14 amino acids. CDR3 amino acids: CASSQGSPEETQYF. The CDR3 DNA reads TGTGCCAGCTCTCAGGGGTCCCCCGAAGAGACCCAGTACTTC.

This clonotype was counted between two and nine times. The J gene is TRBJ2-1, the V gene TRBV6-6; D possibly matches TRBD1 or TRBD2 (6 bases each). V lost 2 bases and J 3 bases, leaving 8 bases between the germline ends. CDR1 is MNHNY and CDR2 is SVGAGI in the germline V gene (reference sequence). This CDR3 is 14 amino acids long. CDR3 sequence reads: CASSYEGGYNEQFF. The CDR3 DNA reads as TGTGCCAGCAGTTACGAGGGGGGCTACAATGAGCAGTTCTTC.

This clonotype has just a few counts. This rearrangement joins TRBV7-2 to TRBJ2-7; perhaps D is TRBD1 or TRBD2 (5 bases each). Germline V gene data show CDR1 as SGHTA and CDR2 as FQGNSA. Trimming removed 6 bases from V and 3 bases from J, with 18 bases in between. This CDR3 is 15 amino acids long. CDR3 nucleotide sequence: TGTGCCAGCAGTCCAGACCCAGGGACGCTCTACGAGCAGTACTTC. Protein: CASSPDPGTLYEQYF.

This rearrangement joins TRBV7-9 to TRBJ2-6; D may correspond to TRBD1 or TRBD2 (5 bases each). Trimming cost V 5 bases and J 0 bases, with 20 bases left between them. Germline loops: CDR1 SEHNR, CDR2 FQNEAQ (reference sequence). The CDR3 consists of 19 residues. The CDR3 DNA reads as TGTGCCAGCAGCACGTATGGGGACCCTGACAGCTCTGGGGCCAACGTCCTGACTTTC. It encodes CASSTYGDPDSSGANVLTF.

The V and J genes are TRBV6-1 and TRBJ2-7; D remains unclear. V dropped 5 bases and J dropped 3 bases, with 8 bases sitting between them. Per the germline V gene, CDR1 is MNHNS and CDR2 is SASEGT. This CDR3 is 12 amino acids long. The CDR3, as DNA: TGTGCCAGCAGTAACCAGAACTACGAGCAGTACTTC. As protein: CASSNQNYEQYF.

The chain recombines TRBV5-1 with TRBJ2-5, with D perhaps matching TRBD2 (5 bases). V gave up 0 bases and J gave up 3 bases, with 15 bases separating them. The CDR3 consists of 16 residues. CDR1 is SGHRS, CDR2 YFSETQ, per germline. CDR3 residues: CASSLVSGYREETQYF. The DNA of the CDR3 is TGCGCCAGCAGCTTGGTGTCGGGATATCGGGAAGAGACCCAGTACTTC.

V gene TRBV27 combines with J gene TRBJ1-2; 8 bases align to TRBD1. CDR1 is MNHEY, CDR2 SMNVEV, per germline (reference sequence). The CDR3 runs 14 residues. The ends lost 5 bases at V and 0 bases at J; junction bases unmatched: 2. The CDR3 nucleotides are TGTGCCAGCAGTAGGACAGGGCCTAACTATGGCTACACCTTC. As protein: CASSRTGPNYGYTF.

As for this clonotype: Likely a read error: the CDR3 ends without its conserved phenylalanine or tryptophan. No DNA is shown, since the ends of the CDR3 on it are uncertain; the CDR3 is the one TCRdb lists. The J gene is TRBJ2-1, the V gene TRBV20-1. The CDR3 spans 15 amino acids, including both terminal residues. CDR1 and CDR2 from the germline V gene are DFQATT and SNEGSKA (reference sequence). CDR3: CSARPSHFLYNEQLL.

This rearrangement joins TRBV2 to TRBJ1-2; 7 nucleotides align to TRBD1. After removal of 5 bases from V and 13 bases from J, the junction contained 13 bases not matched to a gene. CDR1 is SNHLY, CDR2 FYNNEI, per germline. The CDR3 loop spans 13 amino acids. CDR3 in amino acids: CASSQGGSASFTF. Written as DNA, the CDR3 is TGTGCCAGCAGTCAAGGGGGCAGTGCTTCTTTCACCTTC.

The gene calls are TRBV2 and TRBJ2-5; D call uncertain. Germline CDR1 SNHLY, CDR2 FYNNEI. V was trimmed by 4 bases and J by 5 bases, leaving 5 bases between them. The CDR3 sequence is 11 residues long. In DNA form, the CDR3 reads TGTGCCAGCAGTGGGTGGGAGACCCAGTACTTC. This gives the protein CASSGWETQYF.

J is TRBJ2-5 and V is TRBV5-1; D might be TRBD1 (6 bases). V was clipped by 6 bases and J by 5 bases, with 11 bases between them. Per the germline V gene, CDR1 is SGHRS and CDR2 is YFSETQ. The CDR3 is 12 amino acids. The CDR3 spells CASTQGTETQYF. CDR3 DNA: TGCGCCAGCACACAGGGTACGGAGACCCAGTACTTC.

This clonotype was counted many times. CDR3 sequence: CASSPGPLGEETQYF. For the CDR3, the DNA is TGTGCCAGCAGCCCTGGGCCCCTGGGGGAAGAGACCCAGTACTTC. This rearrangement joins TRBV7-6 to TRBJ2-5; D possibly matches TRBD1 or TRBD2 (5 bases each). V dropped 5 bases and J dropped 3 bases, with 16 bases sitting between them. Germline loops: CDR1 SGHVS, CDR2 FNYEAQ. The CDR3 has 15 residues.

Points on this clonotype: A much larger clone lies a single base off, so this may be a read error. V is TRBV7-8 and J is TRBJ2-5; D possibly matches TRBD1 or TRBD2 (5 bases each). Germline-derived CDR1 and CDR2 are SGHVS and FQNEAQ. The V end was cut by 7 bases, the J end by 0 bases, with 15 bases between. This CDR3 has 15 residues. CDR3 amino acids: CASNMRGWDQETQYF. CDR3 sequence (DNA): TGTGCCAGCAACATGAGGGGTTGGGACCAAGAGACCCAGTACTTC. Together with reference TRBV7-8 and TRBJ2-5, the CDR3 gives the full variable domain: GAGVSQSPRYKVAKRGQDVALRCDPISGHVSLFWYQQALGQGPEFLTYFQNEAQLDKSGLPSDRFFAERPEGSVSTLKIQRTQQEDSAVYLCASNMRGWDQETQYFGPGTRLLVL.

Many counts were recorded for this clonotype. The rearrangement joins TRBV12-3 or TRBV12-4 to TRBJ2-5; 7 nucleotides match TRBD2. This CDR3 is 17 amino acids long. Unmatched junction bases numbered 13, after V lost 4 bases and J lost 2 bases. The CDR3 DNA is TGTGCCAGCAGTTCCCCTCCGGCGGGGGACCGTCAAGAGACCCAGTACTTC. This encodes CASSSPPAGDRQETQYF.

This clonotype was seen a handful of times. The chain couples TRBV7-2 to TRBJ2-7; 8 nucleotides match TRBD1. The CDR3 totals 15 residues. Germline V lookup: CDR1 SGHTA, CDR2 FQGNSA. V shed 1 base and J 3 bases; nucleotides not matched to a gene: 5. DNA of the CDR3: TGTGCCAGCAGCTTAGAGAGGGACAGGAGCTACGAGCAGTACTTC. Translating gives CASSLERDRSYEQYF.

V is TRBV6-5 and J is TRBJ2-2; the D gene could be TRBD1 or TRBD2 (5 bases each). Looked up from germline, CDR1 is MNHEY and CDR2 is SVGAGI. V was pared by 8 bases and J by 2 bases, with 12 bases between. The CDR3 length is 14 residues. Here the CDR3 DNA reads TGTGCCAGCCAAGGGACGCTTAACACCGGGGAGCTGTTTTTT. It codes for CASQGTLNTGELFF.

The CDR3 region is CSVYSPREAFF. CDR3 sequence (DNA): TGCAGTGTATACTCCCCTAGGGAAGCTTTCTTT. The chain uses TRBV20-1 and TRBJ1-1; D unresolved. This CDR3 comprises 11 residues. Trimming took off 7 bases at V and 8 bases at J, with 14 bases between the two ends. CDR1 and CDR2 from the germline V gene are DFQATT and SNEGSKA (reference sequence).

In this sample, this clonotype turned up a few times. The CDR3 nucleotides read TGTGCCAGCAGCTTTAGTCGTGTGGGGGTCCGACGCACAGATACGCAGTATTTT. Encoded protein: CASSFSRVGVRRTDTQYF. The V call is TRBV7-8, the J call TRBJ2-3; D could derive from TRBD1 or TRBD2 (5 bases each). The CDR3 is made up of 18 amino acids. Germline V gene sequence: CDR1 SGHVS, CDR2 FQNEAQ. V was pared by 3 bases and J by 1 base, with 20 bases between.

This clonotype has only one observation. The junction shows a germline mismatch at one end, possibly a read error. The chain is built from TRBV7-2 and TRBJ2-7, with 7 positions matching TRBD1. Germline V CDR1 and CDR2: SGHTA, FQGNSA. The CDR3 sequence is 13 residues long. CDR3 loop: CASSLGWDSIIHF. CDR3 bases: TGTGCCAGCAGCTTAGGCTGGGACAGTATAATTCACTTC.

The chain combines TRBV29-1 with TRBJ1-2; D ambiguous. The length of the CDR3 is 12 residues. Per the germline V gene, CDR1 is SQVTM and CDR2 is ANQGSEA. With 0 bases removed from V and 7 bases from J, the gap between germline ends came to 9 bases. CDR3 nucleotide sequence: TGCAGCGTTGAAGACGGTGACGGTGGCTACACCTTC. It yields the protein CSVEDGDGGYTF.